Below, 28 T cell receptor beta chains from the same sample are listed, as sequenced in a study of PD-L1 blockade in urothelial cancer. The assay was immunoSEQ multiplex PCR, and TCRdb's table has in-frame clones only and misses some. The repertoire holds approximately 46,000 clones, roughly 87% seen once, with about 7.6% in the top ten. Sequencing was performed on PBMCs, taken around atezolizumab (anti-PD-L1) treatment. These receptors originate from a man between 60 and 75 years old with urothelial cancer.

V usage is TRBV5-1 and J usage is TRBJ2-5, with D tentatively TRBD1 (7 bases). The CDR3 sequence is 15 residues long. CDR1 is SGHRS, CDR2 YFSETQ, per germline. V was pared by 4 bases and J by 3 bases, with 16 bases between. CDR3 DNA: TGCGCCAGCAGCGCGGCGGGGACAGTAGAAGAGACCCAGTACTTC. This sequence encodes CASSAAGTVEETQYF. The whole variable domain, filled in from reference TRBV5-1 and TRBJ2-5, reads KAGVTQTPRYLIKTRGQQVTLSCSPISGHRSVSWYQQTPGQGLQFLFEYFSETQRNKGNFPGRFSGRQFSNSRSEMNVSTLELGDSALYLCASSAAGTVEETQYFGPGTRLLVL.

For the CDR3, the DNA is TGTGCCAGCAGCTTACGAGGGGGGGCCGATAATGAGCAGTTCTTC. This translates into CASSLRGGADNEQFF. This chain links TRBV7-2 with TRBJ2-1; maybe TRBD2 (7 bases). CDR3 length equals 15 residues. V was trimmed by 2 bases and J by 7 bases, leaving 15 bases between them. Germline assignment: CDR1 SGHTA and CDR2 FQGNSA.

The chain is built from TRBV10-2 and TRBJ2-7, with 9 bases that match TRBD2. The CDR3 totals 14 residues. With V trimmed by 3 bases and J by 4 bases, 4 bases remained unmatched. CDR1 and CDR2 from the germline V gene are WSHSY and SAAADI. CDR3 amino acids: CASSEAGGGYEQYF. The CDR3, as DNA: TGCGCCAGCAGTGAAGCGGGGGGCGGGTACGAGCAGTACTTC.

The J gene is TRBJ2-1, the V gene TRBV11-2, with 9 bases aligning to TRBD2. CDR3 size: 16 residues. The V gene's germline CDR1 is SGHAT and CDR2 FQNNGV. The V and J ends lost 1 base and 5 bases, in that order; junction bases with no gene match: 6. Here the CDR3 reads CASSLGAGGPNNEQFF. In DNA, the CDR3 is TGTGCCAGCAGCTTAGGGGCGGGGGGGCCGAACAATGAGCAGTTCTTC.

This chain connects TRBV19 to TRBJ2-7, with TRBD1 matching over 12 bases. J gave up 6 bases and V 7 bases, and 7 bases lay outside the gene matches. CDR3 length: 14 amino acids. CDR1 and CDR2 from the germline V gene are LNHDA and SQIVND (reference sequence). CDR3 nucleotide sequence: TGTGCCAGTACCTTGGGACAGGGGGCCGGCGAGCAGTACTTC. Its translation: CASTLGQGAGEQYF.

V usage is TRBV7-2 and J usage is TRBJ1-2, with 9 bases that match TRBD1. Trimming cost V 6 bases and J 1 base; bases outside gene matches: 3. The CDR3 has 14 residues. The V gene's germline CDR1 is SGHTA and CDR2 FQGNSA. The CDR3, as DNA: TGTGCCAGCAGTTCGACAGGGGGTAACTATGGCTACACCTTC. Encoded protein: CASSSTGGNYGYTF.

CDR3: CASSRGSPQETQYF. The CDR3 coding sequence is TGTGCCAGCTCCAGGGGGAGCCCGCAAGAGACCCAGTACTTC. The rearrangement joins TRBV11-2 to TRBJ2-5; 7 bases are shared with TRBD1. Germline CDR1 SGHAT, CDR2 FQNNGV. V dropped 8 bases and J dropped 2; count of bases not matched to a gene: 8. The CDR3 covers 14 residues.

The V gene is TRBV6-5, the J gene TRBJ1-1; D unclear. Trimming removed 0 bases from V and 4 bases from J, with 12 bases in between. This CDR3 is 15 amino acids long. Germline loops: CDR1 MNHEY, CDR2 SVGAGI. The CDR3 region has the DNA TGTGCCAGCAGTTACTCAGGAGGGCGTACCACTGAAGCTTTCTTT. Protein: CASSYSGGRTTEAFF.

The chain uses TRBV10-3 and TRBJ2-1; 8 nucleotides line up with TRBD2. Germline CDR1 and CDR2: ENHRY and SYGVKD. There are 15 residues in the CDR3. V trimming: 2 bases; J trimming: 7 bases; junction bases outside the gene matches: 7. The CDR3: CAISEVGGARNEQFF. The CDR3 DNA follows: TGTGCCATCAGTGAGGTCGGGGGGGCCAGAAATGAGCAGTTCTTC.

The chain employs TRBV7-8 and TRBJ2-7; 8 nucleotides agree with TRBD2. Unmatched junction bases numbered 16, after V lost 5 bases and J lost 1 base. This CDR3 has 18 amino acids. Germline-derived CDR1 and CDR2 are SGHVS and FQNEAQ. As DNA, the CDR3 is TGTGCCAGCAGCCGTCTCCCCCCGGCGGGGGGCGCGTCCTACGAGCAGTACTTC. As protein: CASSRLPPAGGASYEQYF. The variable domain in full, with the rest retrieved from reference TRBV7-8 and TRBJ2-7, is GAGVSQSPRYKVAKRGQDVALRCDPISGHVSLFWYQQALGQGPEFLTYFQNEAQLDKSGLPSDRFFAERPEGSVSTLKIQRTQQEDSAVYLCASSRLPPAGGASYEQYFGPGTRLTVT.

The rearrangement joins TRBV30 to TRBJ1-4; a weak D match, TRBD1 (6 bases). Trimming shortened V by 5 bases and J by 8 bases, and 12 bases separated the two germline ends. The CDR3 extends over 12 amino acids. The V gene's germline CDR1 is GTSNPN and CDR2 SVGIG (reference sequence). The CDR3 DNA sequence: TGTGCCTGGGGGACATTGGTCGAAAAACTGTTTTTT. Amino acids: CAWGTLVEKLFF.

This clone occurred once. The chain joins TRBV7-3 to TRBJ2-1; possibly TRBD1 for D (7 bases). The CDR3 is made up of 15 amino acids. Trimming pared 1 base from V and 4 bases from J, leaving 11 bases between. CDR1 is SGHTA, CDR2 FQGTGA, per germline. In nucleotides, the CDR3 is TGTGCCAGCAGCTTAAACGGGGGACAGTACAATGAGCAGTTCTTC. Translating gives CASSLNGGQYNEQFF.

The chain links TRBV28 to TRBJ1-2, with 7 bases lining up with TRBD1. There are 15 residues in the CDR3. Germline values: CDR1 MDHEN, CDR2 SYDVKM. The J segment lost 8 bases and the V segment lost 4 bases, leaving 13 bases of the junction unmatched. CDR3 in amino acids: CASSSELTGAKGYTF. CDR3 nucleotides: TGTGCCAGCAGTTCCGAACTAACAGGGGCGAAAGGCTACACCTTC.

Here the CDR3 DNA reads TGTGCCAGCAGCTCTACGGGACACACCTACGAGCAGTACTTC. Its translation: CASSSTGHTYEQYF. This chain joins TRBV7-9 and TRBJ2-7; TRBD1 is a possible D gene (6 bases). Germline V gene data show CDR1 as SEHNR and CDR2 as FQNEAQ (reference sequence). CDR3 length: 14 residues. Between the trimmed V and J ends, which lost 4 bases and 2 bases, there was a span of 12 bases.

CDR3 region: CASTDLRKETQYF. CDR3 in DNA: TGTGCCAGCACCGACTTGAGGAAAGAGACCCAGTACTTC. The gene calls are TRBV25-1 and TRBJ2-5; D gene unclear. This CDR3 region has 13 residues. The germline V gene encodes CDR1 MGHDK and CDR2 SYGVNS. Trimming left V 7 bases short and J 3 bases short, with 12 bases between. The full variable domain, its missing parts supplied by reference TRBV25-1 and TRBJ2-5, is EADIYQTPRYLVIGTGKKITLECSQTMGHDKMYWYQQDPGMELHLIHYSYGVNSTEKGDLSSESTVSRIRTEHFPLTLESARPSHTSQYLCASTDLRKETQYFGPGTRLLVL.

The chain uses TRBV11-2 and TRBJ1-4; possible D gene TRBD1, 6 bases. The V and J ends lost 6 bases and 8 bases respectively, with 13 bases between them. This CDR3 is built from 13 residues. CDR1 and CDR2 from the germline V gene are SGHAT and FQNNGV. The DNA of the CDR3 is TGTGCCAGCAGTAGGGGGTTTAAGGAAAAACTGTTTTTT. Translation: CASSRGFKEKLFF.

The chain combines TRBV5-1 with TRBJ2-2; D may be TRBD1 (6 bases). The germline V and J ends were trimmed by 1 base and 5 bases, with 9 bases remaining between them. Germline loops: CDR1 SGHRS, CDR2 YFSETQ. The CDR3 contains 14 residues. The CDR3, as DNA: TGCGCCAGCAGCTTGAAACAGGGAACCGGGGAGCTGTTTTTT. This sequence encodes CASSLKQGTGELFF.

The CDR3 here is CASSYGTGFSTDTQYF. CDR3 coding DNA: TGTGCCAGTAGTTACGGGACAGGTTTTAGCACAGATACGCAGTATTTT. The V call is TRBV19, the J call TRBJ2-3, with 8 bases identical to TRBD1. Looked up from germline, CDR1 is LNHDA and CDR2 is SQIVND (reference sequence). This CDR3 spans 16 amino acids. After removal of 5 bases from V and 0 bases from J, the junction contained 7 bases not matched to a gene.

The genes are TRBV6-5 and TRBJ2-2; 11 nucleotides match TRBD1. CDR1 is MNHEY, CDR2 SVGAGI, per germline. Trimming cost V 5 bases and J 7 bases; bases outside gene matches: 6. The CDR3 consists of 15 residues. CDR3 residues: CASSRGDRGDGELFF. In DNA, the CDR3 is TGTGCCAGCAGTAGGGGGGACAGGGGGGACGGGGAGCTGTTTTTT.

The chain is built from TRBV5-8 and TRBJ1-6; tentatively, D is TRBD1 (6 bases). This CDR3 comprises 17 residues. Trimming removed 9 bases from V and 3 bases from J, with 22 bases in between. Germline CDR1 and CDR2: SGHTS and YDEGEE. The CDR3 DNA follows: TGTGCCACCGCCCTGTTCCGGGACACGCTCTATAATTCACCCCTCCACTTT. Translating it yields CATALFRDTLYNSPLHF.

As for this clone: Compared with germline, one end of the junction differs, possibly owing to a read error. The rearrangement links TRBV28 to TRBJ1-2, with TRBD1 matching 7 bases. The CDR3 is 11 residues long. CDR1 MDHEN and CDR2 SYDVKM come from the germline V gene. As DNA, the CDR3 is TGCCAAACAGGGGCTAACTATGGCTACACCTTC. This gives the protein CQTGANYGYTF.

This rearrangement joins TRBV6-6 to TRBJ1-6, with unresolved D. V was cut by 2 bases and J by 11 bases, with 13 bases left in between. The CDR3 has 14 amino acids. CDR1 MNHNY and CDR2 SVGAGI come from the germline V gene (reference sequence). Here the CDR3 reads CASSYTSRGAPLHF. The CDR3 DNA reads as TGTGCCAGCAGTTACACGAGCCGGGGTGCACCCCTCCACTTT.

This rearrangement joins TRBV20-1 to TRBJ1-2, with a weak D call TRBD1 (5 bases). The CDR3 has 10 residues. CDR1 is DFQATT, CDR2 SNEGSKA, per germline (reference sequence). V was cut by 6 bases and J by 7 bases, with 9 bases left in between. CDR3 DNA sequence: TGCAGTGCAGGGGCAGGTGGCTACACCTTC. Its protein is CSAGAGGYTF.

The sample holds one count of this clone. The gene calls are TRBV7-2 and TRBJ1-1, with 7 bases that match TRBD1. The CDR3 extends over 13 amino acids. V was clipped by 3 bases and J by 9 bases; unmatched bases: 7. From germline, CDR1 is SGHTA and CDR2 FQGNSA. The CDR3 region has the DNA TGTGCCAGCAGCTTCTCCGGGACAGATAAAGCTTTCTTT. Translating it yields CASSFSGTDKAFF.

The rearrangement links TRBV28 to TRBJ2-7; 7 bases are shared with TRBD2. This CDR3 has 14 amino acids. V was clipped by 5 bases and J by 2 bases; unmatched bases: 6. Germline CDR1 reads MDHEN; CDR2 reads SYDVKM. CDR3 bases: TGTGCCAGCAGTACCCGGGGAGGGCCCTACGAGCAGTACTTC. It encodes CASSTRGGPYEQYF.

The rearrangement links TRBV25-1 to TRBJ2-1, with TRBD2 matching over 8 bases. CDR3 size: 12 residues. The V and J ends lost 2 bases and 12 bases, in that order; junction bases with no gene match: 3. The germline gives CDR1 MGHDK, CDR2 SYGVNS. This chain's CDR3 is CASSEIRGGQFF. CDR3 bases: TGTGCCAGCAGTGAAATCCGGGGGGGGCAGTTCTTC.

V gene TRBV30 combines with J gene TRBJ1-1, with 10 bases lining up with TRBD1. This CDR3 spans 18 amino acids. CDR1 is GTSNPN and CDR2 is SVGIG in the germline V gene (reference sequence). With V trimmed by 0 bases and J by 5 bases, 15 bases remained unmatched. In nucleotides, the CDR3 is TGTGCCTGGAGTGTACGACGACAGGGGGCGGGTGGGAATACTGAAGCTTTCTTT. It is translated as CAWSVRRQGAGGNTEAFF.

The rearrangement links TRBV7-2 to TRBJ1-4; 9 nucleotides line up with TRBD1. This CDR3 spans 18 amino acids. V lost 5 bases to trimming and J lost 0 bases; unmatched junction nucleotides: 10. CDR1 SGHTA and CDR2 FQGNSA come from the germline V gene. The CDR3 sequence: CASSPTGTGPATNEKLFF. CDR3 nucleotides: TGTGCCAGCAGCCCGACCGGGACAGGGCCTGCAACTAATGAAAAACTGTTTTTT.